This T cell receptor (beta chain) was documented in a study of blood T cell repertoires in COVID-19. Across the study: Nucleic acid was either cDNA or gDNA, and it came from T cells, B-cell-depleted T cells, or PBMCs.

Per the study methods: Amplification from reference gene primers served as the basis for estimated nucleated cell counts. This table comes from immunoSEQ multiplex PCR, and its TCRdb copy is limited to in-frame clones, with some not included. V and J calls and clone size are as listed in that table; D and trimming were resolved from the DNA. The sample has approximately 190,000 clones; 80% are singletons. This CDR3 contains 13 residues. Trimming pared 0 bases from V and 9 bases from J, leaving 8 bases between. Looked up from germline, CDR1 is KGHDR and CDR2 is SFDVKD. The receptor was isolated from a man in his sixties with acute or convalescent COVID-19. The chain is built from TRBV24-1 and TRBJ2-1; the D gene is possibly TRBD2 (5 bases). The source material was peripheral blood. This chain's CDR3 is CATSDLQRIEQFF. CDR3 DNA sequence: TGTGCCACCAGTGATTTGCAGCGGATTGAGCAGTTCTTC.